The clone carrying this TCR beta chain was recorded only once. Use of 60 Vbeta and 13 Jbeta primers characterized the PCR. Method: immunoSEQ multiplex PCR; TCRdb's copy keeps in-frame clones and lacks some. The sample comprises 150,000 to 200,000 clones, over 80% of which are singletons, and around 1.5% rests with the top ten. The data are from a study of cytomegalovirus exposure and HLA in healthy donors. Germline CDR1 and CDR2: LNHDA and SQIVND (reference sequence). V lost 3 bases to trimming and J lost 5 bases; unmatched junction nucleotides: 7. The CDR3 runs to 14 residues. The TCR originated in a man aged 50-60 years in good health and CMV-seronegative. The gene calls are TRBV19 and TRBJ2-7; 7 nucleotides line up with TRBD1. Sequenced input: PBMCs. In DNA form, the CDR3 reads TGTGCCAGTAGTATCCGTCGGCAGGGGGACGAGCAGTACTTC. This translates into CASSIRRQGDEQYF.